This T cell receptor beta chain was profiled in a study of blood T cell repertoires in COVID-19. Study context: The United States, Italy and Spain provided the acute and convalescent COVID-19 samples. T cells, B-cell-depleted T cells, or PBMCs provided the cDNA or gDNA that served as material.

Sequenced by immunoSEQ multiplex PCR; TCRdb stores in-frame clones only, minus some. The data show 60,000 to 65,000 clones, approximately 77% seen once. Losses at the gene ends were 5 bases for V and 8 bases for J; bases not matched to a gene: 7. The CDR3 contains 13 residues. From germline, CDR1 is SGHTA and CDR2 FQGNSA. Sequencing was performed on peripheral blood. The sequence was collected from a woman in her seventies with COVID-19, enrolled during active disease. This chain uses TRBV7-2 with TRBJ1-2, with TRBD1 matching over 8 bases. As DNA, the CDR3 is TGTGCCAGCAGCGCGGACAGGGTGGGAGGCTACACCTTC. This sequence encodes CASSADRVGGYTF. Looking up the rest from reference TRBV7-2 and TRBJ1-2 gives the full variable domain: GAGVSQSPSNKVTEKGKDVELRCDPISGHTALYWYRQSLGQGLEFLIYFQGNSAPDKSGLPSDRFSAERTGGSVSTLTIQRTQQEDSAVYLCASSADRVGGYTFGSGTRLTVV.